The TCR beta chain described here comes from a study of blood T cell repertoires in COVID-19 (dated by TCRdb to about 2020). For the study in its entirety: Samples covering the acute and convalescent phases of COVID-19 were provided by collaborators in the United States, Italy and Spain. A de-identified subject ID, COVID-19 status, age in years and sex were almost always included in the sample metadata. The material from the prospective study consisted of cDNA or gDNA derived from T cells, B-cell-depleted T cells, or PBMCs. Subjects who had been exposed to COVID-19, were actively infected with it, or had recovered from it provided the deeply sampled blood TCRbeta repertoires that made up the dataset. Where available, HLA class I and class II types were taken from metadata supplied by the sample provider and were not determined by assay-based typing. Samples were obtained from the ongoing ImmuneRACE study (first 160 participants) and from about 1,300 subjects provided by 6 global collaborators. The repertoires were released in a freely available public database intended as a resource for research on the immune response to SARS-CoV-2. Study-level results and caveats: How much clinical and demographic metadata was included differed by source and by participant, and the metadata was provided uncurated.

The immunoSEQ Assay, a bias-controlled multiplex PCR, was used to amplify TCRbeta CDR3 regions from genomic DNA. The original pipeline was this. Nucleated cell counts per sample were estimated from amplification of reference gene primers within the assay. Sequence reads were collapsed and filtered to measure the absolute abundance of every unique TCRbeta CDR3 rearrangement. Productive Simpson clonality was computed per sample as the square root of Simpson's diversity index over productive rearrangements. TCRdb provides this immuneACCESS table in a form limited to in-frame rearrangements. Some clones are lacking; in checked studies, under half of them reflect an unresolved V gene, and why the rest are absent is not known. V, J and clone size derive from that table, while D and trimming were established from the DNA sequence. The sample records fewer than 200,000 clones, approximately 85% of which are singletons. Of the sample, less than 3.5% falls within the top ten clones.

One collaborating source in Seattle enrolled patients during active infection and followed them longitudinally through the course of disease. Whole blood was collected in K2EDTA tubes by collaborating institutions according to the institutions' own protocols. For TCRbeta analysis, collaborators shipped samples as frozen whole blood, isolated PBMCs, or DNA extracted from either of those sample types. The CDR1 and CDR2 encoded by the germline V gene are WSHSY and SAAADI. The CDR3 runs 15 amino acids, cysteine and phenylalanine included. Only the CDR3 portion is preserved as DNA: 45 bases, with reading frame beginning at the first base. Trimming accounts for 8 bases at V and 2 bases at J, while the number of junction bases matched to no gene is 7. This clone was seen a single time. The antigen it recognizes is unknown. Base quality data are lacking; no much larger clone is found one base away.

The chain joins TRBV10-2 to TRBJ2-3; TRBD1 agrees with 10 junctional bases. The clonotype was recovered from a woman aged 80 or over with COVID-19, enrolled during active disease. Sequenced: peripheral blood. The CDR3 here reads CASETDRGTTDTQYF. In nucleotides, the sequence is TGCGCCAGCGAGACGGACAGGGGGACCACAGATACGCAGTATTTT.